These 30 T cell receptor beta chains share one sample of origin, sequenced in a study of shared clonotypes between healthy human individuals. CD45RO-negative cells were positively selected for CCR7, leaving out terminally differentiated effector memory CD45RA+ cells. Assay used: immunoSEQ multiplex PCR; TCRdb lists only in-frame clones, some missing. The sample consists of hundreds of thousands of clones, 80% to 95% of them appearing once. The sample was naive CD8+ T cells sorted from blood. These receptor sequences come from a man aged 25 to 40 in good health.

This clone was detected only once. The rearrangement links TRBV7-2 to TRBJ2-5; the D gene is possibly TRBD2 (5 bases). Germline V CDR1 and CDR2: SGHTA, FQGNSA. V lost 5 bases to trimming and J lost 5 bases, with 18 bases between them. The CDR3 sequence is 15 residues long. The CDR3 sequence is CASSLGSGFGETQYF. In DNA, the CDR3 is TGTGCCAGCAGCCTGGGGTCGGGGTTCGGCGAGACCCAGTACTTC. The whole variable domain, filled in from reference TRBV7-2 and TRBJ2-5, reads GAGVSQSPSNKVTEKGKDVELRCDPISGHTALYWYRQSLGQGLEFLIYFQGNSAPDKSGLPSDRFSAERTGGSVSTLTIQRTQQEDSAVYLCASSLGSGFGETQYFGPGTRLLVL.

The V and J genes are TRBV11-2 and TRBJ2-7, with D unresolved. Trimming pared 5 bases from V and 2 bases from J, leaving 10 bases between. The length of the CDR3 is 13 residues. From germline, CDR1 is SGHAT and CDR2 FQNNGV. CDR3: CASSIPSPYEQYF. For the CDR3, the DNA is TGTGCCAGCAGCATACCCTCCCCCTACGAGCAGTACTTC.

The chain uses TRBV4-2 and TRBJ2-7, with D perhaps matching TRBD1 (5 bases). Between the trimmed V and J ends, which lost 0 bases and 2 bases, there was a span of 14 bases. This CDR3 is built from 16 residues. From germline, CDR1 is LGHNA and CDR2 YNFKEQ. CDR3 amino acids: CASSQEFGTGPYEQYF. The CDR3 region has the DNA TGTGCCAGCAGCCAAGAATTCGGAACAGGTCCCTACGAGCAGTACTTC.

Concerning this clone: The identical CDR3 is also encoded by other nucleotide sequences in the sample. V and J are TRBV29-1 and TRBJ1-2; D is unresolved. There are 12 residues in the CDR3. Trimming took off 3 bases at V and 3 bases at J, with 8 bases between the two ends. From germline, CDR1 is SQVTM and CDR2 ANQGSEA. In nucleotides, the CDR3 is TGCAGCGTTGAGGACCGGCACTATGGCTACACCTTC. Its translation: CSVEDRHYGYTF.

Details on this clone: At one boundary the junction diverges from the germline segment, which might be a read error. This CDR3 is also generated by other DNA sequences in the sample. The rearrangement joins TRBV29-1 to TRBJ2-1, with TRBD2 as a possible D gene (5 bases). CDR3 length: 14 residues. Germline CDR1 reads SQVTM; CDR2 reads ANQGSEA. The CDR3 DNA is TGCAGCGTCGAAGGAGGAAGCTCCTACAATGAGCAGTTCTTC. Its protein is CSVEGGSSYNEQFF.

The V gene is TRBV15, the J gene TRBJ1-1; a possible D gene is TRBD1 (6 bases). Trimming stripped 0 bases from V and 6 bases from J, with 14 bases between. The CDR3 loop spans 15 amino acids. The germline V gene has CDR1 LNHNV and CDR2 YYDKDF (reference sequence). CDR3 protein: CATSRDRAGGAEAFF. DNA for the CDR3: TGTGCCACCAGCAGAGATCGGGCTGGGGGCGCTGAAGCTTTCTTT.

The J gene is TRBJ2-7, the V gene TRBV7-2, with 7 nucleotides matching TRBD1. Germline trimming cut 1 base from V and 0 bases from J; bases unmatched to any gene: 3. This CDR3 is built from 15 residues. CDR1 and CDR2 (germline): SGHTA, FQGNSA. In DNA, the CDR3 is TGTGCCAGCAGCTTAGTGGGACAGTACTCCTACGAGCAGTACTTC. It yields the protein CASSLVGQYSYEQYF.

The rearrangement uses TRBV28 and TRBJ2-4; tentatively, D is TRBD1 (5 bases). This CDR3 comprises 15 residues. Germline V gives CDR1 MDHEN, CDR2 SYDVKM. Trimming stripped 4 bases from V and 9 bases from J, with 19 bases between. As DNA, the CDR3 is TGTGCCAGCAGTTCGGCCGACAGATCCTGGGGCATTCAGTACTTC. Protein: CASSSADRSWGIQYF.

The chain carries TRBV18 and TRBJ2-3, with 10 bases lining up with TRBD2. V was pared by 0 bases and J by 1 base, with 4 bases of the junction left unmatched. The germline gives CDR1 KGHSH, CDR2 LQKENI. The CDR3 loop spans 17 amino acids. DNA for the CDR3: TGTGCCAGCTCACCACCTCTAGCGGGAGTGGGCACAGATACGCAGTATTTT. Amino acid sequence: CASSPPLAGVGTDTQYF.

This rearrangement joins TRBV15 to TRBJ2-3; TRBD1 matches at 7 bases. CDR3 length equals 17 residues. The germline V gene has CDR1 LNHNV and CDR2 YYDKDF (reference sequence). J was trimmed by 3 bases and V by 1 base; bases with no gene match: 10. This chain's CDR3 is CATSRVIGTESTDTQYF. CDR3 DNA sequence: TGTGCCACCAGCAGAGTAATAGGGACAGAGAGTACAGATACGCAGTATTTT.

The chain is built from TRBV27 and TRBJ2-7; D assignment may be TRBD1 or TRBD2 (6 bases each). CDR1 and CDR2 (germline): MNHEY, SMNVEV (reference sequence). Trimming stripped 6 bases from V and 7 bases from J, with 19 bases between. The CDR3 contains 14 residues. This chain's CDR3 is CASSLMGGAGEQYF. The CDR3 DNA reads TGTGCCAGCAGCCTCATGGGGGGCGCGGGGGAGCAGTACTTC.

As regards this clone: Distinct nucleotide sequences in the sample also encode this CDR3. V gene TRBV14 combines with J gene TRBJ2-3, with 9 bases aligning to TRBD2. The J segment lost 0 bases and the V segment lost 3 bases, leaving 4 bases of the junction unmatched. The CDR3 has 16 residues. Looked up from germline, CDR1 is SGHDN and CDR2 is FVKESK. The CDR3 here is CASSQRLAVSTDTQYF. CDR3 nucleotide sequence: TGTGCCAGCAGCCAGAGACTAGCGGTGAGCACAGATACGCAGTATTTT.

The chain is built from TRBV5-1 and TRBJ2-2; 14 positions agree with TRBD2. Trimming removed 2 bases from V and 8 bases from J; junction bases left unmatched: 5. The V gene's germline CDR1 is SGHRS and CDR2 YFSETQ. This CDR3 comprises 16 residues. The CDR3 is CASSLPGLAGEGELFF. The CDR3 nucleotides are TGCGCCAGCAGCTTACCGGGACTAGCGGGAGAGGGGGAGCTGTTTTTT.

CDR3 amino acids: CASSQDPTHQETQYF. CDR3 DNA sequence: TGCGCCAGCAGCCAAGATCCAACACATCAAGAGACCCAGTACTTC. The chain recombines TRBV4-3 with TRBJ2-5, with D unresolved. Germline values: CDR1 LGHNA, CDR2 YSLEER. V was shortened by 0 bases and J by 2 bases, with 10 bases between the two germline ends. The CDR3 is made up of 15 amino acids.

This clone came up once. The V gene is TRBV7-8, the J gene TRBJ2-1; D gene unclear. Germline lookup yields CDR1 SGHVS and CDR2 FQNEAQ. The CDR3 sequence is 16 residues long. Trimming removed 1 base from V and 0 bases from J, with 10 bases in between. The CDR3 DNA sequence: TGTGCCAGCAGCTTAGTGGGCTGGAGCTCCTACAATGAGCAGTTCTTC. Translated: CASSLVGWSSYNEQFF. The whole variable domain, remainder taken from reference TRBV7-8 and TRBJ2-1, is GAGVSQSPRYKVAKRGQDVALRCDPISGHVSLFWYQQALGQGPEFLTYFQNEAQLDKSGLPSDRFFAERPEGSVSTLKIQRTQQEDSAVYLCASSLVGWSSYNEQFFGPGTRLTVL.

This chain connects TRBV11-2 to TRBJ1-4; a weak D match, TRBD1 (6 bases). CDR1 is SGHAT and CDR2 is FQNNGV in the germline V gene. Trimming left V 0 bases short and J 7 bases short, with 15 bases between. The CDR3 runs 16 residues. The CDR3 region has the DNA TGTGCCAGCAGCTTAGATCCGGGGGGGCCGAGTGAAAAACTGTTTTTT. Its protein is CASSLDPGGPSEKLFF. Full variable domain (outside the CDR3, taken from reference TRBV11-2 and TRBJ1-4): EAGVAQSPRYKIIEKRQSVAFWCNPISGHATLYWYQQILGQGPKLLIQFQNNGVVDDSQLPKDRFSAERLKGVDSTLKIQPAKLEDSAVYLCASSLDPGGPSEKLFFGSGTQLSVL.

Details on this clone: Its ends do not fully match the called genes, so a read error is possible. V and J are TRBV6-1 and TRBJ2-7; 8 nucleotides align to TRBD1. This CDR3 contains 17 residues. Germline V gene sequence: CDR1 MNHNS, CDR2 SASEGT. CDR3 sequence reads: CASTEKMPGQDPYEQYF. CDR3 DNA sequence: TGTGCCAGCACTGAAAAAATGCCGGGACAGGACCCCTACGAGCAGTACTTC.

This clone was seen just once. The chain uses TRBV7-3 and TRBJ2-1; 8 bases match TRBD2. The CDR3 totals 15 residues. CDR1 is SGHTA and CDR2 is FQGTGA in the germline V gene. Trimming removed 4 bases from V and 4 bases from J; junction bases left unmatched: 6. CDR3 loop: CASSSGVAGYNEQFF. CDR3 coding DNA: TGTGCCAGCAGCTCCGGAGTAGCGGGGTACAATGAGCAGTTCTTC.

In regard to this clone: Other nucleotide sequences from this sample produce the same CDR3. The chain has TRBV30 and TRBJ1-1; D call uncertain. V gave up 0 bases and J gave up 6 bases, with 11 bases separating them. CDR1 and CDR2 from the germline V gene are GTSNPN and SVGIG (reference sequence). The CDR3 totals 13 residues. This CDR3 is CAWSVLRGAEAFF. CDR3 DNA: TGTGCCTGGAGTGTACTCCGGGGAGCTGAAGCTTTCTTT.

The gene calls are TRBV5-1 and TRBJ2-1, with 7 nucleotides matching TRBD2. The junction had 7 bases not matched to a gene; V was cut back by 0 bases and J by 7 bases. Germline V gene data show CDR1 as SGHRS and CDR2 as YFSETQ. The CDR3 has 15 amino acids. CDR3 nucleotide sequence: TGCGCCAGCAGCTTGGCCAGACTAGCCCCAAATGAGCAGTTCTTC. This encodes CASSLARLAPNEQFF.

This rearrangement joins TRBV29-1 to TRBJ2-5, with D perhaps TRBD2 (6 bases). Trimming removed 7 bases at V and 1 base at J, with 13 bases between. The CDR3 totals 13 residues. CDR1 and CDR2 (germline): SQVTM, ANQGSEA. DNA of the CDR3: TGCAGCGCCCTACCGGGACTCCAAGAGACCCAGTACTTC. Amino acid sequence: CSALPGLQETQYF. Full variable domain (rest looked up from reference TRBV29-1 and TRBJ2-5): SAVISQKPSRDICQRGTSLTIQCQVDSQVTMMFWYRQQPGQSLTLIATANQGSEATYESGFVIDKFPISRPNLTFSTLTVSNMSPEDSSIYLCSALPGLQETQYFGPGTRLLVL.

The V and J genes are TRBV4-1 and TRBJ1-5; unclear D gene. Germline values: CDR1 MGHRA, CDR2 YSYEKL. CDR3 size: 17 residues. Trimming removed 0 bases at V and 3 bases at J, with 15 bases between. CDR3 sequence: CASSQDLDIWDNQPQHF. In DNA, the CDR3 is TGCGCCAGCAGCCAAGATCTCGATATATGGGACAATCAGCCCCAGCATTTT.

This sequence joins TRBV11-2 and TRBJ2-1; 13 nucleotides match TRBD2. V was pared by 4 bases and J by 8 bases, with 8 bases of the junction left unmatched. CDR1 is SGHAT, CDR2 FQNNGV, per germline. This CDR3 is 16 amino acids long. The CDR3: CASSSRTSGSLHEQFF. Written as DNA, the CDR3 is TGTGCCAGCAGCTCGAGGACTAGCGGGAGTCTGCATGAGCAGTTCTTC.

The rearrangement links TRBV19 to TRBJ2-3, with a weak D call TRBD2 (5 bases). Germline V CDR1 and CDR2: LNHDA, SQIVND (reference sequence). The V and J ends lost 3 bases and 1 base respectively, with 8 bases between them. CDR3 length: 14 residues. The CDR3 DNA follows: TGTGCCAGTAGTATCTGGCGGGGCACAGATACGCAGTATTTT. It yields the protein CASSIWRGTDTQYF.

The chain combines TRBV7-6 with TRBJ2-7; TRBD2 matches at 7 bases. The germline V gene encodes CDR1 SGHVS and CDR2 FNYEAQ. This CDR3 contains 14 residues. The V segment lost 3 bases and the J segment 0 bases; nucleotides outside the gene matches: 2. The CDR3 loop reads CASSFGGSSYEQYF. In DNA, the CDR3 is TGTGCCAGCAGCTTTGGCGGGAGCTCCTACGAGCAGTACTTC.

CDR3 loop: CAWRVGTGGYEQYF. CDR3 bases: TGTGCCTGGAGAGTAGGGACAGGGGGGTACGAGCAGTACTTC. The chain has TRBV30 and TRBJ2-7, with 11 bases matching TRBD1. Trimming removed 3 bases from V and 4 bases from J; junction bases left unmatched: 5. Germline V gene sequence: CDR1 GTSNPN, CDR2 SVGIG (reference sequence). CDR3 length: 14 amino acids.

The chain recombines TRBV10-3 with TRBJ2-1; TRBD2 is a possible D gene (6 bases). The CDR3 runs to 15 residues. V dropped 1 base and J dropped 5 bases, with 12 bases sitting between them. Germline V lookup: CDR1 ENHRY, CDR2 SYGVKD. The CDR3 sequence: CAISEWLAQDNEQFF. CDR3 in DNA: TGTGCCATCAGTGAGTGGCTAGCGCAAGACAATGAGCAGTTCTTC.

The CDR3 is CASSPVLGQNNQPQHF. The CDR3 DNA reads as TGTGCCAGCTCACCGGTTCTTGGACAGAACAATCAGCCCCAGCATTTT. The chain employs TRBV18 and TRBJ1-5, with D perhaps matching TRBD1 (6 bases). CDR1 is KGHSH and CDR2 is LQKENI in the germline V gene. V lost 3 bases and J lost 3, with 15 bases in between. The CDR3 length is 16 residues.

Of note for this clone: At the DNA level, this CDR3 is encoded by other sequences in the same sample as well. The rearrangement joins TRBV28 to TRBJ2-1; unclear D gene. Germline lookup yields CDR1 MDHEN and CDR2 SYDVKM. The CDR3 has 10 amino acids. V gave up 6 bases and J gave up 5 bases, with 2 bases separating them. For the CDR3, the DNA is TGTGCCAGCAGCCACAATGAGCAGTTCTTC. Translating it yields CASSHNEQFF. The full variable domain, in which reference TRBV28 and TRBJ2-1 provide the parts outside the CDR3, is DVKVTQSSRYLVKRTGEKVFLECVQDMDHENMFWYRQDPGLGLRLIYFSYDVKMKEKGDIPEGYSVSREKKERFSLILESASTNQTSMYLCASSHNEQFFGPGTRLTVL.

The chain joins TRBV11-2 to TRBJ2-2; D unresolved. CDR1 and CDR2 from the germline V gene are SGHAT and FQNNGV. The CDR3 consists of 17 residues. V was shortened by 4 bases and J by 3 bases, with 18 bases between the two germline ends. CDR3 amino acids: CASSSNWRRSYTGELFF. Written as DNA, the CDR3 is TGTGCCAGCAGCTCTAACTGGCGCAGATCCTACACCGGGGAGCTGTTTTTT. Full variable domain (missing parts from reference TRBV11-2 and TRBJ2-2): EAGVAQSPRYKIIEKRQSVAFWCNPISGHATLYWYQQILGQGPKLLIQFQNNGVVDDSQLPKDRFSAERLKGVDSTLKIQPAKLEDSAVYLCASSSNWRRSYTGELFFGEGSRLTVL.